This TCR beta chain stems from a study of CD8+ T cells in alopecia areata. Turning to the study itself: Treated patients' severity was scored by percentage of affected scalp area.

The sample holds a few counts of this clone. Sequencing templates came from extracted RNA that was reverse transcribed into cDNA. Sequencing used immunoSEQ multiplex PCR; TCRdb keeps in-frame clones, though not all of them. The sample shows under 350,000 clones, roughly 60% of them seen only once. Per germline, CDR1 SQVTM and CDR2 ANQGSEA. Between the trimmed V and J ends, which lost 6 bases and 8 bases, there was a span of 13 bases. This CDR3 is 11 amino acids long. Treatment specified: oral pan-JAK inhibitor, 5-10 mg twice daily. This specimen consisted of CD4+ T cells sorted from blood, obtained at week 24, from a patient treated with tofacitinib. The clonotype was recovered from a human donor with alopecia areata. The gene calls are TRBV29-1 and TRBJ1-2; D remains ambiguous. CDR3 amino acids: CSVAKAGGYTF. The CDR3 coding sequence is TGCAGCGTCGCTAAGGCGGGAGGCTACACCTTC.